These T cell receptor beta chains were read from a single sample in a study of blood T cells in healthy people across ages. TCRdb ran MiXCR on the 5' RACE reads and lists one entry per CDR3 protein. Of 1.5 million to 2 million distinct CDR3 sequences listed, over 25% are singletons. The sequenced sample consisted of blood. Receptors originate from a woman under 40 in good health. Each CDR3 is given with its conserved first and last residue. The order of the fields is J gene, V gene, clone size, D gene, CDR3 protein, CDR3 DNA. D genes are given only for firm matches. The size field is filled for only some rows; it gives once, few, many or a size class.

>TRBJ2-7|TRBV9|NA|TRBD2
CASSSRPLTSGSYEQYF
TGTGCCAGCAGCTCTCGACCTCTGACTAGCGGCTCCTACGAGCAGTACTTC
>TRBJ2-6|TRBV4-1|few|TRBD1
CASSPTTGTGANVLTF
TGCGCCAGCAGCCCTACGACAGGGACGGGGGCCAACGTCCTGACTTTC
>TRBJ1-2|TRBV6-5|many|NA
CASSYTQDYGYTF
TGTGCCAGCAGTTACACACAGGACTATGGCTACACCTTC
>TRBJ1-2|TRBV5-1|many|NA
CASSFGPSGYTF
TGCGCCAGCAGCTTTGGTCCTTCCGGCTACACCTTC
>TRBJ2-1|TRBV4-3|few|NA
CASSQDSDNEQFF
TGCGCCAGCAGCCAAGATAGTGACAATGAGCAGTTCTTC
>TRBJ2-1|TRBV27|NA|TRBD2
CASTASGGPSYNEQFF
TGTGCCAGCACCGCTAGCGGGGGGCCATCCTACAATGAGCAGTTCTTC
>TRBJ1-5|TRBV5-1|many|NA
CASSPSGEQPQHF
TGCGCCAGCAGCCCCTCAGGGGAACAGCCCCAGCATTTT
>TRBJ1-2|TRBV29-1|many|TRBD1
CSAQDRDYGYTF
TGCAGCGCTCAAGACAGGGACTATGGCTACACCTTC
>TRBJ2-1|TRBV20-1|once|NA
CSASRGLGGPERFF
TGCAGTGCTAGTCGCGGGCTTGGGGGGCCTGAGCGGTTCTTC
>TRBJ1-4|TRBV12-3/TRBV12-4|NA|NA
CASSTRGAGDEKLFF
TGTGCCAGCAGTACCCGTGGGGCGGGGGACGAAAAACTGTTTTTT
>TRBJ1-5|TRBV7-2|NA|NA
CASSSWSNQPQHF
TGTGCCAGCAGCTCCTGGAGCAATCAGCCCCAGCATTTT
>TRBJ1-5|TRBV6-6|many|TRBD1
CASRQGNQPQHF
TGTGCCAGCAGACAGGGGAATCAGCCCCAGCATTTT
>TRBJ2-3|TRBV12-3/TRBV12-4|NA|NA
CASSGAGVSPDVQYF
TGTGCCAGCAGTGGAGCCGGAGTTAGCCCAGATGTGCAGTATTTT
>TRBJ1-6|TRBV28|few|NA
CASGTQGTGNSPLHF
TGTGCCAGCGGTACCCAGGGGACGGGGAATTCACCCCTCCACTTT
>TRBJ1-5|TRBV6-2/TRBV6-3|few|NA
CASSYAAYSNQPQHF
TGTGCCAGCAGTTACGCTGCTTATAGCAATCAGCCCCAGCATTTT
>TRBJ1-1|TRBV7-9|NA|NA
CASSLNVDRPEAFF
TGTGCCAGCAGCTTAAACGTGGATCGCCCTGAAGCTTTCTTT
>TRBJ1-2|TRBV20-1|few|NA
CSATRNLYGYTF
TGCAGTGCCACTAGGAATCTCTATGGCTACACCTTC
>TRBJ2-7|TRBV30|NA|NA
CARGTFYEQYF
TGTGCCAGAGGGACCTTCTACGAGCAGTACTTC
>TRBJ2-5|TRBV11-2|NA|NA
CASSLGGAGPQETQYF
TGTGCCAGCAGCTTAGGAGGGGCAGGTCCACAAGAGACCCAGTACTTC
>TRBJ2-2|TRBV11-3|few|NA
CASSHRGPGELFF
TGTGCCAGCAGCCACCGGGGCCCCGGGGAGCTGTTTTTT
>TRBJ1-4|TRBV12-3/TRBV12-4|NA|NA
CASSAGPINEKLFF
TGTGCCAGCAGTGCGGGACCGATTAATGAAAAACTGTTTTTT
>TRBJ2-7|TRBV2|NA|NA
CASTMGPLGLYEQYF
TGTGCCAGCACCATGGGGCCTCTGGGGCTCTACGAGCAGTACTTC
>TRBJ2-5|TRBV3-1|NA|TRBD2
CASSFPHPGLASQETQYF
TGTGCCAGCAGCTTTCCTCATCCGGGACTAGCAAGCCAAGAGACCCAGTACTTC
>TRBJ2-2|TRBV29-1|NA|TRBD1
CSGQDTGTGGAGELFF
TGCAGCGGCCAAGATACCGGGACAGGGGGGGCCGGGGAGCTGTTTTTT
>TRBJ2-1|TRBV5-6|NA|NA
CASSYRGLNNEQFF
TGTGCCAGCAGCTACCGGGGGCTGAACAATGAGCAGTTCTTC
>TRBJ2-1|TRBV6-6|many|NA
CASSPRQYDEQFF
TGTGCCAGCAGTCCGCGGCAGTACGATGAGCAGTTCTTC
>TRBJ2-5|TRBV12-3/TRBV12-4|NA|TRBD2
CASSLGGTSGKRYF
TGTGCCAGCAGTTTGGGTGGGACTAGCGGGAAAAGGTACTTC
>TRBJ1-2|TRBV29-1|NA|NA
CSVGGPGVSYGYTF
TGCAGCGTTGGAGGACCGGGAGTGAGCTATGGCTACACCTTC
>TRBJ2-7|TRBV6-1|few|TRBD1
CASSLRAGTGLSMVDEQYF
TGTGCCAGCAGCCTTCGTGCAGGGACAGGGCTTTCAATGGTCGACGAGCAGTACTTC
>TRBJ2-5|TRBV18|NA|TRBD2
CASTSGVQETQYF
TGTGCCAGCACAAGCGGGGTCCAAGAGACCCAGTACTTC
>TRBJ2-7|TRBV12-3/TRBV12-4|few|NA
CASSPSLGEYEQYF
TGTGCCAGCAGTCCATCCTTAGGGGAGTACGAGCAGTACTTC
>TRBJ1-5|TRBV2|NA|NA
CASSEGRARGHF
TGTGCCAGCAGTGAGGGAAGGGCCAGGGGGCATTTT
>TRBJ2-7|TRBV11-2|few|NA
CANSLDLSREQYF
TGTGCCAACAGCTTAGATCTCAGTCGCGAGCAGTACTTC
>TRBJ2-3|TRBV5-4|NA|TRBD1
CASSQSQGLTDTQYF
TGTGCCAGCAGCCAGTCACAGGGGTTGACAGATACGCAGTATTTT
>TRBJ2-7|TRBV28|NA|NA
CASKKGGNSDEQYF
TGTGCCAGCAAGAAGGGGGGGAATTCGGACGAGCAGTACTTC
>TRBJ2-7|TRBV5-1|many|TRBD2
CASSFPIQRGGLSDEQYF
TGCGCCAGCAGCTTCCCTATCCAGCGGGGGGGCCTCAGCGACGAGCAGTACTTC
>TRBJ2-3|TRBV7-2|NA|NA
CASSLRLARDTQYF
TGTGCCAGCAGCTTGCGGCTAGCAAGGGATACGCAGTATTTT
>TRBJ2-2|TRBV5-1|NA|TRBD2
CASTTLASNTGELFF
TGCGCCAGCACCACACTAGCGTCGAACACCGGGGAGCTGTTTTTT
>TRBJ1-1|TRBV5-1|NA|NA
CASKTQGNTEAFF
TGCGCCAGCAAAACACAGGGGAACACTGAAGCTTTCTTT
>TRBJ2-1|TRBV7-6|few|TRBD1
CASSLAARGSEQFF
TGTGCCAGCAGCTTAGCGGCCAGGGGGAGTGAGCAGTTCTTC
>TRBJ2-7|TRBV5-6|many|NA
CASSWGGNISKGSYEQYF
TGTGCCAGCAGCTGGGGCGGGAACATCTCAAAAGGCTCCTACGAGCAGTACTTC
>TRBJ1-1|TRBV10-3|few|NA
CAIRRMGGVPEAFF
TGTGCCATCAGGCGGATGGGGGGCGTACCTGAAGCTTTCTTT
>TRBJ1-2|TRBV7-2|NA|TRBD1
CASSQGMDRGRNGYTF
TGTGCCAGCAGCCAGGGGATGGACAGGGGGCGTAATGGCTACACCTTC
>TRBJ2-5|TRBV20-1|NA|NA
CSARDATSQETQYF
TGCAGTGCTAGAGACGCGACTTCACAAGAGACCCAGTACTTC
>TRBJ2-7|TRBV3-1|few|TRBD1
CASSQGDRGDEQYF
TGTGCCAGCAGCCAAGGGGACAGGGGCGACGAGCAGTACTTC
>TRBJ2-7|TRBV25-1|NA|NA
CASSGSGPEQYF
TGTGCCAGCAGTGGTTCAGGGCCCGAGCAGTACTTC